These 14 T cell receptor beta chains were all obtained from the same sample, sequenced in a study of blood T cell repertoires in COVID-19. Here immunoSEQ multiplex PCR was the method, and the copy in TCRdb shows in-frame clones only, minus some. Of about 270,000 clones detected, more than 85% appear once; the ten largest clones hold 2.8%. Source material: PBMCs or T cells enriched from blood (not recorded which). These receptors all come from a man aged 35-49 years who had been exposed to COVID-19.

The rearrangement uses TRBV2 and TRBJ2-1; 10 bases line up with TRBD2. Per the germline V gene, CDR1 is SNHLY and CDR2 is FYNNEI. Trimming cost V 8 bases and J 1 base; bases outside gene matches: 8. The CDR3 has 16 amino acids. The CDR3 nucleotides read TGTGCCAGCCCCTCTAGCGGGAGCTTATCCTACAATGAGCAGTTCTTC. This encodes CASPSSGSLSYNEQFF.

The CDR3 spells CASSPRNSKTNYGYTF. In nucleotides, the CDR3 is TGTGCCAGCAGCCCCCGAAACAGTAAAACTAACTATGGCTACACCTTC. The chain is built from TRBV11-2 and TRBJ1-2; D is unclear. Germline assignment: CDR1 SGHAT and CDR2 FQNNGV. The ends were cut back, 5 bases at V and 0 bases at J, with 16 bases in the middle. The CDR3 is 16 amino acids.

The rearrangement links TRBV12-5 to TRBJ2-6; weak D call: TRBD1 (6 bases). The CDR3 runs to 16 residues. The germline CDR1 and CDR2 sequences are LGHNT and FRNRAP. Trimming removed 5 bases at V and 3 bases at J, with 14 bases between. CDR3 protein: CASGIDPGVGANVLTF. The CDR3 DNA follows: TGTGCTAGTGGTATCGACCCAGGGGTTGGGGCCAACGTCCTGACTTTC.

The rearrangement uses TRBV6-5 and TRBJ2-3, with a tentative D call TRBD2 (6 bases). CDR1 MNHEY and CDR2 SVGAGI come from the germline V gene. The CDR3 contains 14 residues. V was clipped by 8 bases and J by 0 bases, with 12 bases between them. The CDR3 region has the DNA TGTGCCAGCGGACCAGCGGGTAGCACAGATACGCAGTATTTT. Residues: CASGPAGSTDTQYF.

As for this clone: At the DNA level, this CDR3 is encoded by other sequences in the same sample as well. V usage is TRBV30 and J usage is TRBJ1-1; D is perhaps TRBD1 (6 bases). CDR1 and CDR2 (germline): GTSNPN, SVGIG (reference sequence). V dropped 4 bases and J dropped 1 base, with 10 bases sitting between them. This CDR3 comprises 13 residues. CDR3 nucleotide sequence: TGTGCCTGGATTCGGACAGAGAACACTGAAGCTTTCTTT. Amino acid sequence: CAWIRTENTEAFF.

This clone was counted a single time. CDR3 sequence: CATSEPSGTRADTQYF. The CDR3, as DNA: TGTGCCACCAGTGAGCCTTCGGGGACTAGAGCAGATACGCAGTATTTT. The chain combines TRBV24-1 with TRBJ2-3, with 8 bases that match TRBD2. The germline CDR1 and CDR2 sequences are KGHDR and SFDVKD. The trim removed 4 bases at V and 4 bases at J, leaving 9 bases unmatched. The CDR3 loop spans 16 amino acids.

This clone occurred once. The chain combines TRBV28 with TRBJ2-1, with TRBD2 matching 8 bases. Germline V gene data show CDR1 as MDHEN and CDR2 as SYDVKM. The CDR3 extends over 16 amino acids. The J segment lost 7 bases and the V segment lost 3 bases, leaving 11 bases of the junction unmatched. CDR3 in amino acids: CASSLYRGGFLNEQFF. The DNA for the CDR3 is TGTGCCAGCAGTTTGTACCGGGGGGGCTTCCTAAATGAGCAGTTCTTC.

The chain employs TRBV6-2 or TRBV6-3 and TRBJ2-7; 7 bases are shared with TRBD2. V shed 1 base and J 6 bases; nucleotides not matched to a gene: 6. The CDR3 is 14 residues long. Germline assignment: CDR1 MNHEY and CDR2 SVGEGT. CDR3: CASSYLPGGGEQYF. DNA of the CDR3: TGTGCCAGCAGTTACTTGCCGGGAGGAGGCGAGCAGTACTTC.

This chain joins TRBV18 and TRBJ2-5; TRBD1 agrees at 8 bases. The CDR3 totals 13 residues. The V gene end was trimmed by 5 bases and the J gene end by 7 bases; junction bases not matched to a gene: 6. Per germline, CDR1 KGHSH and CDR2 LQKENI. DNA for the CDR3: TGTGCCAGCTCATCGACAGGGGATGGGACCCAGTACTTC. This sequence encodes CASSSTGDGTQYF.

This chain links TRBV19 with TRBJ1-1; TRBD1 is a possible D gene (6 bases). The CDR3 consists of 15 residues. Germline loops: CDR1 LNHDA, CDR2 SQIVND (reference sequence). With 7 bases removed from V and 0 bases from J, the gap between germline ends came to 15 bases. CDR3 bases: TGTGCCAGTACCAGGGGAATACAGTTGAACACTGAAGCTTTCTTT. Its translation: CASTRGIQLNTEAFF.

This clone was detected once. The V and J genes are TRBV9 and TRBJ2-7; possibly TRBD1 for D (6 bases). Trimming took off 3 bases at V and 6 bases at J, with 16 bases between the two ends. The CDR3 spans 14 residues. Germline V gene data show CDR1 as SGDLS and CDR2 as YYNGEE. The CDR3 DNA sequence: TGTGCCAGCAGCGCCCCGACAGGCCGCGGCGAGCAGTACTTC. Encoded protein: CASSAPTGRGEQYF.

J is TRBJ2-7 and V is TRBV24-1; TRBD1 agrees at 9 bases. CDR3 size: 15 residues. V was clipped by 2 bases and J by 3 bases; unmatched bases: 4. CDR1 KGHDR and CDR2 SFDVKD come from the germline V gene. The CDR3 nucleotides are TGTGCCACCAGTGATTCACCGGGACAGGGCTACGAGCAGTACTTC. This encodes CATSDSPGQGYEQYF.

The chain is built from TRBV7-2 and TRBJ1-1; TRBD1 matches 8 bases. Germline V gene lookup returns CDR1 SGHTA and CDR2 FQGNSA. This CDR3 has 15 residues. The J segment lost 1 base and the V segment lost 2 bases, leaving 3 bases of the junction unmatched. The CDR3 is CASSLQGARNTEAFF. Here the CDR3 DNA reads TGTGCCAGCAGCTTACAGGGGGCCAGGAACACTGAAGCTTTCTTT.

The V and J genes are TRBV19 and TRBJ1-4; unclear D gene. The germline V gene encodes CDR1 LNHDA and CDR2 SQIVND (reference sequence). The CDR3 covers 15 residues. The V end lost 3 bases, the J end lost 0 bases, and 8 bases lay between the germline ends. For the CDR3, the DNA is TGTGCCAGTAGTATGGAGACTGCAACTAATGAAAAACTGTTTTTT. Its protein product is CASSMETATNEKLFF.